This TCR beta chain stems from a study of vaccination and CD4 T cells after COVID-19. Study-wide results and limits: Convalescent patients' clones that were vaccine-specific were spike mono-reactive in 304 of 307 cases.

Germline V gene sequence: CDR1 SGDLS, CDR2 YYNGEE. V was trimmed by 0 bases and J by 5 bases, leaving 5 bases between them. The CDR3 extends over 12 amino acids. Worth noting for this clonotype: What it binds is not known.

Treatment denoted: 10-day PBMC culture with coronavirus spike peptide pools or control peptides (ViraFEST assay). An unexposed donor provided the CD4+ T cells, which were collected before the COVID-19 pandemic (2011-2018). Oncomine TCR Beta short-read sequencing was applied to DNA from cultured CD4+ T cells. DNA came from CD4+ T cells after culture. TCRdb re-called the PCR reads through MiXCR, storing one row per CDR3 protein. The table records approximately 9,500 distinct CDR3 sequences, approximately 31% of them present only once. The source is a human donor in good health. This chain links TRBV9 with TRBJ2-5; D is tentatively TRBD1 or TRBD2 (5 bases each). The sequenced material came from CD4+ T cells from blood, cultured in vitro. CDR3 protein: CASSVGGETQYF. In DNA, the CDR3 is TGTGCCAGCAGCGTAGGGGGGGAGACCCAGTACTTC.